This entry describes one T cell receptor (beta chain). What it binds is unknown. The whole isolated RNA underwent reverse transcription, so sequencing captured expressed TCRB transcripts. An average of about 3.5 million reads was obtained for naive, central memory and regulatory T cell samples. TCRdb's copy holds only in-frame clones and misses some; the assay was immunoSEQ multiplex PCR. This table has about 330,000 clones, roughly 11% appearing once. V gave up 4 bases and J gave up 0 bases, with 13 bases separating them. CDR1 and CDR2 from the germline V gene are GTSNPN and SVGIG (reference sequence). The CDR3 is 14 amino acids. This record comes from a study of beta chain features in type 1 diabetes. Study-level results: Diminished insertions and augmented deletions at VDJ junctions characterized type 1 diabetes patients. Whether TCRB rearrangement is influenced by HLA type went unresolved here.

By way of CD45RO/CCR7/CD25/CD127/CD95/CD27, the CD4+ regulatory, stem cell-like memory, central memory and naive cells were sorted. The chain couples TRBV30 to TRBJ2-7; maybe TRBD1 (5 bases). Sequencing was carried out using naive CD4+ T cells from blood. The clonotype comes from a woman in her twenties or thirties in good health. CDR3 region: CAWNKGRASYEQYF. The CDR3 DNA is TGTGCCTGGAACAAGGGCAGGGCCTCCTACGAGCAGTACTTC. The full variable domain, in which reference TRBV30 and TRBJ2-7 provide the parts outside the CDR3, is SQTIHQWPATLVQPVGSPLSLECTVEGTSNPNLYWYRQAAGRGLQLLFYSVGIGQISSEVPQNLSASRPQDRQFILSSKKLLLSDSGFYLCAWNKGRASYEQYFGPGTRLTVT.